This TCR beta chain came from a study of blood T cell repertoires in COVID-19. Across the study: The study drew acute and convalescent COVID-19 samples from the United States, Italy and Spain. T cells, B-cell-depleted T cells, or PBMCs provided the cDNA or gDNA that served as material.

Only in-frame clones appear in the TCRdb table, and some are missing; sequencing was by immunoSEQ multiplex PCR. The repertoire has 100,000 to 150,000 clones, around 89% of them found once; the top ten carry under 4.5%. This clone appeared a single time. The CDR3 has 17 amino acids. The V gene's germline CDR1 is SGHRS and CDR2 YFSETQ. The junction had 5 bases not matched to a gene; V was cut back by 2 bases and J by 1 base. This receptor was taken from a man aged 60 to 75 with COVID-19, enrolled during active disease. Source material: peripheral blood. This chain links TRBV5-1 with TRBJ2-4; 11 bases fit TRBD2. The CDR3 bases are TGCGCCAGCAGCTTTAGCGGGGGGGCCCCCGCCAAAAACATTCAGTACTTC. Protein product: CASSFSGGAPAKNIQYF.